The clone carrying this T cell receptor (beta chain) came up a few times. Antigen specificity is unknown. V was cut by 5 bases and J by 8 bases, with 11 bases left in between. Looked up from germline, CDR1 is MGHRA and CDR2 is YSYEKL. The CDR3 runs 12 residues. Template switching added a universal primer site, and cDNA bore unique molecular identifiers. TCRdb called the 5' RACE reads again in MiXCR, with one record for every CDR3 protein. The data hold a few hundred thousand distinct CDR3 sequences, with more than 8% observed a single time. This entry belongs to a study of identical twins. General observations from the study: Abundant beta clonotypes from cord blood had fewer insertions, unlike memory repertoires, which showed none. Monozygotic twins shared more out-of-frame TCR alpha than recombination models predicted. It was cross-sectional statistical analysis, not following the same donors, that the conclusions relied on.

In addition, the sample was reused for a study of yellow fever vaccine responses in identical twins.

The sequence derives from a woman younger than 35 in good health. Sequencing used CD8+ T cells sorted from blood. This sequence joins TRBV4-1 and TRBJ2-3, with a tentative D call TRBD2 (6 bases). The CDR3: CASSSASATQYF. DNA for the CDR3: TGCGCCAGCAGCTCAGCTAGCGCTACGCAGTATTTT.